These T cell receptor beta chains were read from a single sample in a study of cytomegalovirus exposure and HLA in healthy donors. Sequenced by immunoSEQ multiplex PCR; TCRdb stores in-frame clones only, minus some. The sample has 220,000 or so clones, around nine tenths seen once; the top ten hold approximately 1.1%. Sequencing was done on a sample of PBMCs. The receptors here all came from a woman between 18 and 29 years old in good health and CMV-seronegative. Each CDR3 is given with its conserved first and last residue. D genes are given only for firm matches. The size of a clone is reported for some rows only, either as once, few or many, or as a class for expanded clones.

CDR3nt: TGTGCCAGTAACCAGGGACAGATCGGGGAGACCCAGTACTTC; CDR3aa: CASNQGQIGETQYF; v_gene: TRBV19; d_gene: TRBD1; abundance: .; j_gene: TRBJ2-5
CDR3nt: TGTGCCAGCTCACTCGGGACTAGCGGGAGAAACATTCAGTACTTC; CDR3aa: CASSLGTSGRNIQYF; v_gene: TRBV18; d_gene: TRBD2; abundance: many; j_gene: TRBJ2-4
CDR3nt: TGTGCCAGCAGCCAGACTAGCGGGAGGGCCTTTGAGCAGTACTTC; CDR3aa: CASSQTSGRAFEQYF; v_gene: TRBV11-2; d_gene: TRBD2; abundance: .; j_gene: TRBJ2-7
CDR3nt: TGTGCCAGCAGTGATTGCTGGAGGATTAACATTCAGTACTTC; CDR3aa: CASSDCWRINIQYF; v_gene: TRBV6-4; d_gene: .; abundance: .; j_gene: TRBJ2-4
CDR3nt: TGTGCCAGCAGTGCGACAGGGTATCTTATCTCCACCTACGAGCAGTACTTC; CDR3aa: CASSATGYLISTYEQYF; v_gene: TRBV28; d_gene: TRBD1; abundance: .; j_gene: TRBJ2-7
CDR3nt: TGTGCCAGCAGCTCGGATGGCCTCAGGGCCGGGGAGCTGTTTTTT; CDR3aa: CASSSDGLRAGELFF; v_gene: TRBV5-4; d_gene: .; abundance: .; j_gene: TRBJ2-2
CDR3nt: TGCGCCAGCAGCCTCCGGACAGGACTTTCTGGAAACACCATATATTTT; CDR3aa: CASSLRTGLSGNTIYF; v_gene: TRBV5-1; d_gene: TRBD1; abundance: .; j_gene: TRBJ1-3
CDR3nt: TGTGCCTGGGTTGGGACTAGATTAACAGATACGCAGTATTTT; CDR3aa: CAWVGTRLTDTQYF; v_gene: TRBV30; d_gene: TRBD2; abundance: .; j_gene: TRBJ2-3
CDR3nt: TGTGCCAGCAGCCTTAGCGGGCTGGGGGGGTACTTC; CDR3aa: CASSLSGLGGYF; v_gene: TRBV7-2; d_gene: TRBD2; abundance: once; j_gene: TRBJ2-7
CDR3nt: TGTGCCAGCAGTCCTCTATTAACGGGGACAGGTAGCACATTCGGCACAGATACGCAGTATTTT; CDR3aa: CASSPLLTGTGSTFGTDTQYF; v_gene: TRBV27; d_gene: TRBD1; abundance: .; j_gene: TRBJ2-3
CDR3nt: TGTGCCAGCAGTGAATTTTCGGTGGGCTCCACTGAAGCTTTCTTT; CDR3aa: CASSEFSVGSTEAFF; v_gene: TRBV6-1; d_gene: .; abundance: .; j_gene: TRBJ1-1
CDR3nt: TGTGCCAGTAGTAGGTTACTAGCGGGATGGGTTGGAGAGCAGTTCTTC; CDR3aa: CASSRLLAGWVGEQFF; v_gene: TRBV19; d_gene: TRBD2; abundance: once; j_gene: TRBJ2-1
CDR3nt: TGTGCCAGCCGGTCGGGTCCGGAGACCCAGTACTTC; CDR3aa: CASRSGPETQYF; v_gene: TRBV6-5; d_gene: .; abundance: .; j_gene: TRBJ2-5
CDR3nt: TGTGCCTGGAGTGTCGGGGGGGCTGAAGCTTTCTTT; CDR3aa: CAWSVGGAEAFF; v_gene: TRBV30; d_gene: .; abundance: .; j_gene: TRBJ1-1
CDR3nt: TGTGCCAGCAGCCGGTCGGGACTAGCGGACTACGAGCAGTACTTC; CDR3aa: CASSRSGLADYEQYF; v_gene: TRBV13; d_gene: TRBD2; abundance: .; j_gene: TRBJ2-7
CDR3nt: TGTGCCAGCAGCGAACTTAACTATGGCTACACCTTC; CDR3aa: CASSELNYGYTF; v_gene: TRBV28; d_gene: .; abundance: .; j_gene: TRBJ1-2
CDR3nt: TGTGCCAGCAGTGCCTCCGGGAGAGGCTACACCTTC; CDR3aa: CASSASGRGYTF; v_gene: TRBV6-1; d_gene: .; abundance: .; j_gene: TRBJ1-2
CDR3nt: TGCGCCAGCAGCTTGAGGACTAGCGCCATAAGCACAGATACGCAGTATTTT; CDR3aa: CASSLRTSAISTDTQYF; v_gene: TRBV5-1; d_gene: TRBD2; abundance: .; j_gene: TRBJ2-3
CDR3nt: TGTGCCAGTAGTATAGGCCAGGGGGCCGGGGCTTTCTTT; CDR3aa: CASSIGQGAGAFF; v_gene: TRBV19; d_gene: TRBD1; abundance: .; j_gene: TRBJ1-1
CDR3nt: TGTGCCAGCAGCTTAGCCTCGGGGGGTTGGACTGAAGCTTTCTTT; CDR3aa: CASSLASGGWTEAFF; v_gene: TRBV7-9; d_gene: .; abundance: .; j_gene: TRBJ1-1
CDR3nt: TGTGCCAGCAGCCAAGGTGGGGACAAGGCCATATATTTT; CDR3aa: CASSQGGDKAIYF; v_gene: TRBV4-2; d_gene: .; abundance: once; j_gene: TRBJ1-3
CDR3nt: TGTGCCAGCAGCACGGGGACAGGGGCCTATGAGCAGTACTTC; CDR3aa: CASSTGTGAYEQYF; v_gene: TRBV5-5; d_gene: TRBD1; abundance: .; j_gene: TRBJ2-7
CDR3nt: TGCGCCAGCAGTGAGTCCCCCAGGGGCTATGGCTACACCTTC; CDR3aa: CASSESPRGYGYTF; v_gene: TRBV10-2; d_gene: .; abundance: .; j_gene: TRBJ1-2
CDR3nt: TGTGCCAGCAGTTTCCGTGGACAGGGGCTAGGGCAGCCCCAGCATTTT; CDR3aa: CASSFRGQGLGQPQHF; v_gene: TRBV28; d_gene: TRBD1; abundance: .; j_gene: TRBJ1-5
CDR3nt: TGTGCCAGCAGTTTAAGGTATCGCCCGGAGGTTCTCTTT; CDR3aa: CASSLRYRPEVLF; v_gene: TRBV28; d_gene: .; abundance: .; j_gene: TRBJ1-1
CDR3nt: TGCAGCGTTGGATGGTACAGGCAAGAGACCCAGTACTTC; CDR3aa: CSVGWYRQETQYF; v_gene: TRBV29-1; d_gene: .; abundance: .; j_gene: TRBJ2-5
CDR3nt: TGTGCCAGCAAAGACAGGGGTATCGACGAGCAGTACTTC; CDR3aa: CASKDRGIDEQYF; v_gene: TRBV5-8; d_gene: TRBD1; abundance: .; j_gene: TRBJ2-7
CDR3nt: TGTGCCAGACAGGGAGTGAGGACTGAAGCTTTCTTT; CDR3aa: CARQGVRTEAFF; v_gene: TRBV2; d_gene: .; abundance: .; j_gene: TRBJ1-1
CDR3nt: TGTGCCAGCAGTTTTAGGGTAGCGGGAGCCGGGGAGACCCAGTACTTC; CDR3aa: CASSFRVAGAGETQYF; v_gene: TRBV6-5; d_gene: TRBD2; abundance: .; j_gene: TRBJ2-5
CDR3nt: TGTGCCAGCAGCTTAGATCAGGGGAGAGAGACCCAGTACTTC; CDR3aa: CASSLDQGRETQYF; v_gene: TRBV7-9; d_gene: .; abundance: .; j_gene: TRBJ2-5
CDR3nt: TGTGCCAGCAGTTACTTCCCCGTTTCAGCCCAGCATTTT; CDR3aa: CASSYFPVSAQHF; v_gene: TRBV6-6; d_gene: .; abundance: .; j_gene: TRBJ1-5
CDR3nt: TGTGCCAGCAGCATCTCGGGACAGGGGCCAGAAGCTTTCTTT; CDR3aa: CASSISGQGPEAFF; v_gene: TRBV9; d_gene: TRBD1; abundance: .; j_gene: TRBJ1-1
CDR3nt: TGTGCCAGCGCCCTACGAGGAGGCCAGACCCAGTACTTC; CDR3aa: CASALRGGQTQYF; v_gene: TRBV7-2; d_gene: .; abundance: .; j_gene: TRBJ2-5
CDR3nt: TGTGCCAGCAGCGTGGGACCTACAGGGACCGCGGACGGGATTGAAGCTTTCTTT; CDR3aa: CASSVGPTGTADGIEAFF; v_gene: TRBV9; d_gene: .; abundance: few; j_gene: TRBJ1-1
CDR3nt: TGTGCCATCAGTGAGGGACAGGACGGGAGCAATCAGCCCCAGCATTTT; CDR3aa: CAISEGQDGSNQPQHF; v_gene: TRBV10-3; d_gene: TRBD1; abundance: .; j_gene: TRBJ1-5
CDR3nt: TGCAGCGTAGAACCCGCCGACAGTACCCAAGAGACCCAGTACTTC; CDR3aa: CSVEPADSTQETQYF; v_gene: TRBV29-1; d_gene: .; abundance: .; j_gene: TRBJ2-5
CDR3nt: TGTGCCAGCGGGGGACAGGGTTCCTACGAGCAGTACTTC; CDR3aa: CASGGQGSYEQYF; v_gene: TRBV2; d_gene: TRBD1; abundance: once; j_gene: TRBJ2-7
CDR3nt: TGTGCCAGCCAACCCCCGGACAGCTCCTTTTCCTACGAGCAGTACTTC; CDR3aa: CASQPPDSSFSYEQYF; v_gene: TRBV2; d_gene: .; abundance: .; j_gene: TRBJ2-7
CDR3nt: TGTGCCAGCAGCAAAGGTTGTTGGGAGGTAGATGAGCAGTTCTTC; CDR3aa: CASSKGCWEVDEQFF; v_gene: TRBV21-1; d_gene: .; abundance: .; j_gene: TRBJ2-1
CDR3nt: TGTGCTAGCAGCTCTAACCTAGCGGAGACCCAGTACTTC; CDR3aa: CASSSNLAETQYF; v_gene: TRBV7-7; d_gene: .; abundance: .; j_gene: TRBJ2-5
CDR3nt: TGCACCAGCAGCCAAGATAGGGCGGGGTCTAACACTGAAGCTTTCTTT; CDR3aa: CTSSQDRAGSNTEAFF; v_gene: TRBV1; d_gene: .; abundance: .; j_gene: TRBJ1-1
CDR3nt: TGTGCCAGCACTCGGGACTCATCGAGGGAGCAGTACTTC; CDR3aa: CASTRDSSREQYF; v_gene: TRBV27; d_gene: .; abundance: .; j_gene: TRBJ2-7
CDR3nt: TGTGCCAGCAGTGCCCCGACAGGGAGGACGTACACTGAAGCTTTCTTT; CDR3aa: CASSAPTGRTYTEAFF; v_gene: TRBV27; d_gene: TRBD1; abundance: .; j_gene: TRBJ1-1
CDR3nt: TGTGCCACCAGCAGCCCCGGACAGGGAGGATTATATAGCAATCAGCCCCAGCATTTT; CDR3aa: CATSSPGQGGLYSNQPQHF; v_gene: TRBV15; d_gene: TRBD1; abundance: .; j_gene: TRBJ1-5
CDR3nt: TGTGCCAGCAGCCCGGGTCCCGGGACAGTCCCGGGGGGCTACACCTTC; CDR3aa: CASSPGPGTVPGGYTF; v_gene: TRBV7-8; d_gene: TRBD1; abundance: once; j_gene: TRBJ1-2
CDR3nt: TGTGCCAGCAGCCTCCCTTTGGGCACTAGCACAGATACGCAGTATTTT; CDR3aa: CASSLPLGTSTDTQYF; v_gene: TRBV5-6; d_gene: .; abundance: .; j_gene: TRBJ2-3
CDR3nt: TGTGCCAGCAGACACGGACAGGGGAACTATGGCTACACCTTC; CDR3aa: CASRHGQGNYGYTF; v_gene: TRBV6-6; d_gene: TRBD1; abundance: .; j_gene: TRBJ1-2
CDR3nt: TGTGCCAGCAGCTATAAGACAGGGTTGAACACTGAAGCTTTCTTT; CDR3aa: CASSYKTGLNTEAFF; v_gene: TRBV28; d_gene: TRBD1; abundance: .; j_gene: TRBJ1-1
CDR3nt: TGTGCCAGCAGCTCCCCGGCTAGCGGTTTAGACAATGAGCAGTTCTTC; CDR3aa: CASSSPASGLDNEQFF; v_gene: TRBV9; d_gene: TRBD2; abundance: .; j_gene: TRBJ2-1
CDR3nt: TGTGCCAGCAGCTTGGAGACACCCTACGAGCAGTACTTC; CDR3aa: CASSLETPYEQYF; v_gene: TRBV5-5; d_gene: .; abundance: .; j_gene: TRBJ2-7
CDR3nt: TGTGCCAGTAAGGTTGCGTGGGGGCGCCTCTATGGCTACACCTTC; CDR3aa: CASKVAWGRLYGYTF; v_gene: TRBV19; d_gene: .; abundance: .; j_gene: TRBJ1-2
CDR3nt: TGTGCCAGCAGTGAATCGACAGGGGGAAACACAGATACGCAGTATTTT; CDR3aa: CASSESTGGNTDTQYF; v_gene: TRBV2; d_gene: TRBD1; abundance: .; j_gene: TRBJ2-3
CDR3nt: TGCGCCAGCAGCTCCCCGGGGGGGTACGAGCAGTACTTC; CDR3aa: CASSSPGGYEQYF; v_gene: TRBV5-1; d_gene: TRBD2; abundance: few; j_gene: TRBJ2-7
CDR3nt: TGTGCCAGCAAGGCGGGCTCGAGCACAGATACGCAGTATTTT; CDR3aa: CASKAGSSTDTQYF; v_gene: TRBV2; d_gene: .; abundance: .; j_gene: TRBJ2-3